The T cell receptor (beta chain) described here comes from a study of blood T cell repertoires in COVID-19. For the study at large: T cells, B-cell-depleted T cells, or PBMCs provided the cDNA or gDNA that served as material.

This CDR3 has 14 residues. The V segment lost 1 base and the J segment 4 bases; nucleotides outside the gene matches: 1. CDR1 and CDR2 from the germline V gene are MNHNS and SASEGT. Method: immunoSEQ multiplex PCR; TCRdb's copy keeps in-frame clones and lacks some. The sample shows 95,000 to 150,000 clones, roughly 88% of them seen only once. The clonotype originates from a woman in her forties or fifties with active or convalescent COVID-19. The sample taken for sequencing was peripheral blood. The V call is TRBV6-1, the J call TRBJ2-3, with 8 bases lining up with TRBD2. The CDR3 here is CASSEGGGPDTQYF. For the CDR3, the DNA is TGTGCCAGCAGTGAAGGCGGGGGGCCAGATACGCAGTATTTT.